These 32 T cell receptor beta chains originate from one sample sequenced in a study of glioma-infiltrating T cells after dendritic cell vaccination. Libraries were prepared by immunoSEQ multiplex PCR; TCRdb keeps only in-frame clonotypes and omits some of them. The sample carries 95,000 to 110,000 clones, 75% to 85% recorded once. The input for sequencing was blood, taken before dendritic cell vaccination. These receptors originate from a human donor with glioblastoma.

The rearrangement joins TRBV30 to TRBJ1-1, with a possible D match to TRBD1 (5 bases). The CDR3 consists of 13 residues. Germline CDR1 is GTSNPN and CDR2 is SVGIG (reference sequence). Trimming cost V 1 base and J 1 base, with 7 bases left between them. The CDR3 DNA reads TGTGCCTGGAGTGCGGACACGAACACTGAAGCTTTCTTT. It codes for CAWSADTNTEAFF. Drawing the rest from reference TRBV30 and TRBJ1-1, the complete variable domain is SQTIHQWPATLVQPVGSPLSLECTVEGTSNPNLYWYRQAAGRGLQLLFYSVGIGQISSEVPQNLSASRPQDRQFILSSKKLLLSDSGFYLCAWSADTNTEAFFGQGTRLTVV.

This clone was recorded once. Sequence at one end of the junction differs from germline and may be a read error. V is TRBV6-6 and J is TRBJ2-5; 9 nucleotides align to TRBD1. CDR3 length: 16 amino acids. Germline V gene data show CDR1 as MNHNY and CDR2 as SVGAGI (reference sequence). This chain's CDR3 is CASSDSGQGEGETQYF. CDR3 coding DNA: TGTGCCAGCAGTGACTCGGGACAGGGAGAGGGAGAGACCCAGTACTTC.

The chain combines TRBV7-3 with TRBJ2-7; 9 bases match TRBD1. The V gene's germline CDR1 is SGHTA and CDR2 FQGTGA. The CDR3 extends over 15 amino acids. V gave up 4 bases and J gave up 3 bases; unmatched junction bases: 7. This CDR3 reads CASSSLTGGNYEQYF. CDR3 bases: TGTGCCAGCAGCTCATTGACAGGGGGTAACTACGAGCAGTACTTC.

The chain employs TRBV19 and TRBJ2-7; D is possibly TRBD1 (5 bases). Trimming pared 7 bases from V and 4 bases from J, leaving 11 bases between. CDR1 is LNHDA and CDR2 is SQIVND in the germline V gene (reference sequence). The CDR3 runs to 12 residues. CDR3 loop: CASTDDRYEQYF. The CDR3, as DNA: TGTGCCAGTACCGACGACAGATACGAGCAGTACTTC.

The gene calls are TRBV10-1 and TRBJ2-5; 10 bases line up with TRBD1. The CDR3 spans 16 residues. Germline assignment: CDR1 WNHNN and CDR2 SYGVQD (reference sequence). Trimming removed 0 bases from V and 1 base from J; junction bases left unmatched: 2. The CDR3 protein is CASSESGQGGQETQYF. Written as DNA, the CDR3 is TGCGCCAGCAGTGAGTCTGGACAGGGGGGCCAAGAGACCCAGTACTTC.

The chain employs TRBV30 and TRBJ1-2; maybe TRBD1 (6 bases). CDR1 GTSNPN and CDR2 SVGIG come from the germline V gene (reference sequence). The CDR3 has 14 amino acids. The ends were cut back, 5 bases at V and 4 bases at J, with 17 bases in the middle. CDR3 amino acids: CAWHIGTLTYGYTF. The CDR3 DNA reads TGTGCCTGGCACATAGGGACACTCACCTATGGCTACACCTTC.

The rearrangement joins TRBV11-2 to TRBJ1-3, with 8 bases identical to TRBD1. CDR1 is SGHAT, CDR2 FQNNGV, per germline. V shed 1 base, J shed 0 bases, and the junction held 5 bases outside the gene matches. This CDR3 spans 17 amino acids. This CDR3 reads CASSLAAQGASGNTIYF. CDR3 DNA: TGTGCCAGCAGCTTAGCAGCGCAGGGGGCCTCTGGAAACACCATATATTTT.

The chain combines TRBV6-5 with TRBJ2-7, with a tentative D call TRBD1 (6 bases). The CDR3 sequence is 12 residues long. CDR1 is MNHEY and CDR2 is SVGAGI in the germline V gene. V dropped 5 bases and J dropped 1 base, with 6 bases sitting between them. This CDR3 reads CASSTGSYEQYF. The CDR3 nucleotides read TGTGCCAGCAGTACAGGGTCCTACGAGCAGTACTTC.

The sample holds one count of this clone. The genes are TRBV5-1 and TRBJ1-1; D is possibly TRBD1 (6 bases). CDR3 length equals 13 residues. Trimming shortened V by 5 bases and J by 1 base, and 9 bases separated the two germline ends. Germline-derived CDR1 and CDR2 are SGHRS and YFSETQ. Here the CDR3 DNA reads TGCGCCAGCAGTGCGACAGGGAACACTGAAGCTTTCTTT. This encodes CASSATGNTEAFF.

This clone has a handful of counts. The V call is TRBV27, the J call TRBJ1-4, with 8 bases fitting TRBD1. The CDR3 loop spans 15 amino acids. Trimming cost V 5 bases and J 7 bases; bases outside gene matches: 9. Per the germline V gene, CDR1 is MNHEY and CDR2 is SMNVEV (reference sequence). For the CDR3, the DNA is TGTGCCAGCAGTCTCCGTCAGGGGGCTTTTGAAAAACTGTTTTTT. This translates into CASSLRQGAFEKLFF.

This clone has a handful of counts. V and J are TRBV6-5 and TRBJ2-5, with 7 bases identical to TRBD1. This CDR3 region has 15 residues. Unmatched junction bases numbered 11, after V lost 8 bases and J lost 2 bases. CDR1 and CDR2 (germline): MNHEY, SVGAGI. The CDR3 spells CASARAQTGQETQYF. The CDR3 coding sequence is TGTGCCAGCGCCAGAGCCCAGACAGGGCAAGAGACCCAGTACTTC.

The sample holds one count of this clone. CDR3 in DNA: TGTGCCAGCACCGATAGCGGGGGGGCCTACAATGAGCAGTTCTTC. This gives the protein CASTDSGGAYNEQFF. The V and J genes are TRBV6-1 and TRBJ2-1, with 11 bases matching TRBD2. The CDR3 sequence is 15 residues long. Looked up from germline, CDR1 is MNHNS and CDR2 is SASEGT. J was trimmed by 2 bases and V by 7 bases; bases with no gene match: 4.

The chain links TRBV9 to TRBJ1-1; no definite D call. V was trimmed by 0 bases and J by 7 bases, leaving 13 bases between them. The germline V gene has CDR1 SGDLS and CDR2 YYNGEE. There are 14 residues in the CDR3. In DNA form, the CDR3 reads TGTGCCAGCAGCGTAGGAGAACAGTCTGGTGAAGCTTTCTTT. Protein: CASSVGEQSGEAFF.

The genes are TRBV5-1 and TRBJ1-2; D is possibly TRBD1 (6 bases). The CDR3 consists of 14 residues. Trimming cost V 5 bases and J 4 bases, with 15 bases left between them. Germline V CDR1 and CDR2: SGHRS, YFSETQ. CDR3 coding DNA: TGCGCCAGCAGTCCGGGACAAAACGTCTATGGCTACACCTTC. It specifies CASSPGQNVYGYTF.

The genes are TRBV20-1 and TRBJ1-1; D perhaps matches TRBD1 (6 bases). The V end lost 2 bases, the J end lost 7 bases, and 8 bases lay between the germline ends. CDR1 and CDR2 from the germline V gene are DFQATT and SNEGSKA (reference sequence). This CDR3 region has 11 residues. CDR3 bases: TGCAGTGCTAGAACAGGGCTTGAAGCTTTCTTT. Its translation: CSARTGLEAFF.

The chain is built from TRBV7-9 and TRBJ1-6; D possibly corresponds to TRBD1 (6 bases). Germline V CDR1 and CDR2: SEHNR, FQNEAQ (reference sequence). The CDR3 loop spans 15 amino acids. V gave up 5 bases and J gave up 7 bases, with 15 bases separating them. CDR3 in amino acids: CASSPGDWENSPLHF. In nucleotides, the CDR3 is TGTGCCAGCAGCCCAGGGGATTGGGAGAATTCACCCCTCCACTTT.

This clone was detected once. This chain uses TRBV11-3 with TRBJ2-5; 11 bases are a match to TRBD2. Germline assignment: CDR1 SGHNT and CDR2 YENEEA. J gave up 2 bases and V 10 bases, and 9 bases lay outside the gene matches. The CDR3 loop spans 15 amino acids. In DNA form, the CDR3 reads TGTGCCACCCAACAACTAGCGGGGGAACAAGAGACCCAGTACTTC. As protein: CATQQLAGEQETQYF.

The chain combines TRBV5-1 with TRBJ2-5; TRBD1 matches 7 bases. Germline V gives CDR1 SGHRS, CDR2 YFSETQ. The junction had 10 bases not matched to a gene; V was cut back by 6 bases and J by 2 bases. The CDR3 contains 15 residues. CDR3 DNA: TGCGCCAGCACAACGAACCCGGGACAGCAAGAGACCCAGTACTTC. Translating it yields CASTTNPGQQETQYF.

The rearrangement links TRBV30 to TRBJ1-2; D call uncertain. The CDR3 consists of 13 residues. The germline gives CDR1 GTSNPN, CDR2 SVGIG (reference sequence). Trimming pared 0 bases from V and 6 bases from J, leaving 11 bases between. The CDR3 protein is CAWSVRRRNGYTF. The CDR3 coding sequence is TGTGCCTGGAGTGTACGCCGGAGGAATGGCTACACCTTC.

The DNA of the CDR3 is TGTGCCAGCTCGCTCTGGCGGGGCCGAGAGACCCAGTACTTC. Its protein is CASSLWRGRETQYF. V usage is TRBV18 and J usage is TRBJ2-5, with D tentatively TRBD2 (6 bases). The CDR3 is 14 amino acids. Trimming removed 6 bases at V and 4 bases at J, with 15 bases between. Germline V CDR1 and CDR2: KGHSH, LQKENI.

The chain couples TRBV18 to TRBJ2-5, with 7 bases identical to TRBD1. Unmatched junction bases numbered 1, after V lost 4 bases and J lost 2 bases. Germline lookup yields CDR1 KGHSH and CDR2 LQKENI. The CDR3 contains 13 residues. The CDR3 sequence is CASSRGQQETQYF. In DNA form, the CDR3 reads TGTGCCAGCTCACGGGGACAGCAAGAGACCCAGTACTTC.

CDR3 sequence (DNA): TGTGCCAGCAGCCTTTGGACAGGGGGCGATCGGACCAAAAACATTCAGTACTTC. It encodes CASSLWTGGDRTKNIQYF. The chain carries TRBV7-9 and TRBJ2-4; 11 bases match TRBD1. V gave up 5 bases and J gave up 2 bases; unmatched junction bases: 11. The CDR3 is 18 residues long. Germline V gene sequence: CDR1 SEHNR, CDR2 FQNEAQ (reference sequence).

V is TRBV11-3 and J is TRBJ2-5; TRBD2 aligns across 12 bases. Losses at the gene ends were 0 bases for V and 2 bases for J; bases not matched to a gene: 1. CDR3 length equals 16 residues. Germline CDR1 and CDR2: SGHNT and YENEEA. The CDR3 reads CASSLDLAGGQETQYF. DNA for the CDR3: TGTGCCAGCAGCTTAGATCTAGCGGGGGGGCAAGAGACCCAGTACTTC.

The genes are TRBV18 and TRBJ2-5; D perhaps matches TRBD2 (6 bases). The CDR3 extends over 15 amino acids. The germline V and J ends were trimmed by 2 bases and 5 bases, with 15 bases remaining between them. From germline, CDR1 is KGHSH and CDR2 LQKENI. The DNA for the CDR3 is TGTGCCAGCTCACCAGGGCGGGGTTTTGACGAGACCCAGTACTTC. Translating gives CASSPGRGFDETQYF.

In DNA form, the CDR3 reads TGTGCCAGCAGCCACAGGGGCTCTGGGGCCAACGTCCTGACTTTC. This sequence encodes CASSHRGSGANVLTF. The rearrangement links TRBV6-6 to TRBJ2-6, with 7 positions matching TRBD1. The V segment lost 6 bases and the J segment 0 bases; nucleotides outside the gene matches: 2. The CDR3 has 15 residues. Germline-derived CDR1 and CDR2 are MNHNY and SVGAGI (reference sequence).

J is TRBJ2-7 and V is TRBV6-5, with 9 bases that match TRBD1. Germline V gene sequence: CDR1 MNHEY, CDR2 SVGAGI. The length of the CDR3 is 15 residues. V shed 0 bases, J shed 4 bases, and the junction held 4 bases outside the gene matches. The CDR3 DNA sequence: TGTGCCAGCAGTTACTCGAGGACAGGGGATTACGAGCAGTACTTC. The encoded protein is CASSYSRTGDYEQYF.

The DNA for the CDR3 is TGTGCCAGCAGTTCCTCCGGGACAGGGGGCGGGGAGACCCAGTACTTC. It codes for CASSSSGTGGGETQYF. V and J are TRBV6-5 and TRBJ2-5; 12 bases line up with TRBD1. V shed 4 bases and J 5 bases; nucleotides not matched to a gene: 8. Germline lookup yields CDR1 MNHEY and CDR2 SVGAGI. The CDR3 runs 16 residues.

The chain joins TRBV6-1 to TRBJ2-7; 7 positions agree with TRBD2. Germline V gives CDR1 MNHNS, CDR2 SASEGT. Losses at the gene ends were 6 bases for V and 3 bases for J; bases not matched to a gene: 11. The CDR3 is made up of 15 amino acids. In nucleotides, the CDR3 is TGTGCCAGCAGACTCTCACCGGGGAGGGACTACGAGCAGTACTTC. As protein: CASRLSPGRDYEQYF.

This clone was detected only a few times. The rearrangement links TRBV7-9 to TRBJ1-4, with 7 bases aligning to TRBD1. V shed 0 bases, J shed 8 bases, and the junction held 9 bases outside the gene matches. CDR3 length: 16 amino acids. The germline V gene encodes CDR1 SEHNR and CDR2 FQNEAQ (reference sequence). CDR3 sequence: CASSLAPGTAREKLFF. As DNA, the CDR3 is TGTGCCAGCAGCTTAGCGCCGGGGACAGCAAGAGAAAAACTGTTTTTT.

This chain uses TRBV19 with TRBJ2-7; possible D gene TRBD1, 5 bases. The CDR3 is 13 amino acids. The V gene lost 5 bases and the J gene lost 6 bases, with 14 bases spanning the gap. CDR1 and CDR2 from the germline V gene are LNHDA and SQIVND (reference sequence). The CDR3 is CASSVNPRGEQYF. CDR3 nucleotides: TGTGCCAGTAGTGTGAACCCTAGGGGCGAGCAGTACTTC.

This clone was seen only a few times. The chain uses TRBV5-6 and TRBJ2-3; D perhaps matches TRBD2 (7 bases). In germline, CDR1 is SGHDT, CDR2 YYEEEE. The CDR3 totals 15 residues. The germline V and J ends were trimmed by 7 bases and 2 bases, with 17 bases remaining between them. Here the CDR3 reads CASRWGGADTDTQYF. The CDR3 DNA sequence: TGTGCCAGCCGCTGGGGGGGGGCGGACACAGATACGCAGTATTTT.

The chain links TRBV29-1 to TRBJ2-1, with 9 bases lining up with TRBD1. Losses at the gene ends were 2 bases for V and 6 bases for J; bases not matched to a gene: 26. From germline, CDR1 is SQVTM and CDR2 ANQGSEA. This CDR3 is 21 amino acids long. In DNA, the CDR3 is TGCAGCGTTGAAATCCACCCTGCCCGGGACAGGGTGGGGAGTGGTGGCAATGAGCAGTTCTTC. It codes for CSVEIHPARDRVGSGGNEQFF.